These 20 T cell receptor beta chains were all obtained from the same sample, sequenced in a study of blood T cell repertoires in COVID-19. Generated by immunoSEQ multiplex PCR, the TCRdb table keeps only in-frame clones and is missing some. Among about 88,000 clones listed, less than 95% were seen once. The material sequenced was peripheral blood. The receptors stem from a man aged 18 to 30 with COVID-19, enrolled during active disease.

This clone was counted once. The V and J genes are TRBV2 and TRBJ2-7, with TRBD1 as a possible D gene (6 bases). The CDR3 has 13 residues. With 10 bases removed from V and 1 base from J, the gap between germline ends came to 14 bases. The germline gives CDR1 SNHLY, CDR2 FYNNEI. In DNA form, the CDR3 reads TGTGCCAACTCCAGGGGCCAGTCCTACGAGCAGTACTTC. It encodes CANSRGQSYEQYF.

The CDR3, as DNA: TGTGCCAGCAGCCCAAGGGCTAGCGGAGGGGGGTACCAAGAGACCCAGTACTTC. Its translation is CASSPRASGGGYQETQYF. This rearrangement joins TRBV7-2 to TRBJ2-5; the D gene is possibly TRBD2 (7 bases). The V and J ends lost 5 bases and 0 bases respectively, with 22 bases between them. The CDR3 runs to 18 residues. Per the germline V gene, CDR1 is SGHTA and CDR2 is FQGNSA.

This clone was detected a few times. This rearrangement joins TRBV7-6 to TRBJ2-7; 7 bases line up with TRBD1. The junction had 5 bases not matched to a gene; V was cut back by 5 bases and J by 7 bases. The CDR3 contains 12 residues. The V gene's germline CDR1 is SGHVS and CDR2 FNYEAQ. CDR3 amino acids: CASSPDRVEQYF. CDR3 DNA: TGTGCCAGCAGCCCAGACAGGGTTGAGCAGTACTTC. The variable domain in full, with the rest retrieved from reference TRBV7-6 and TRBJ2-7, is GAGVSQSPRYKVTKRGQDVALRCDPISGHVSLYWYRQALGQGPEFLTYFNYEAQQDKSGLPNDRFSAERPEGSISTLTIQRTEQRDSAMYRCASSPDRVEQYFGPGTRLTVT.

The table lists this clone with a count of one. V gene TRBV7-9 combines with J gene TRBJ2-1; 10 nucleotides line up with TRBD2. Germline V gene data show CDR1 as SEHNR and CDR2 as FQNEAQ (reference sequence). J gave up 6 bases and V 1 base, and 6 bases lay outside the gene matches. The CDR3 is 16 residues long. The CDR3 loop is CASSLVSGRAGNEQFF. CDR3 DNA sequence: TGTGCCAGCAGCTTAGTAAGCGGGAGGGCGGGCAATGAGCAGTTCTTC. The full variable domain, rest sourced from reference TRBV7-9 and TRBJ2-1, is DTGVSQNPRHKITKRGQNVTFRCDPISEHNRLYWYRQTLGQGPEFLTYFQNEAQLEKSRLLSDRFSAERPKGSFSTLEIQRTEQGDSAMYLCASSLVSGRAGNEQFFGPGTRLTVL.

The CDR3 DNA sequence: TGTGCCAGCAGCCCATTGGTGCCGGGTCCCCTGTCGGGAGAGACCCAGTACTTC. Amino acids: CASSPLVPGPLSGETQYF. The V call is TRBV7-9, the J call TRBJ2-5; D uncertain. The CDR3 has 18 amino acids. Deletions cut 5 bases from V and 4 bases from J, with 26 bases between. Germline V gene lookup returns CDR1 SEHNR and CDR2 FQNEAQ (reference sequence).

The chain is built from TRBV3-1 (or the pseudogene TRBV3-2) and TRBJ2-5, with TRBD1 as a possible D gene (5 bases). The CDR3 has 16 residues. The V gene's germline CDR1 is LGHDT and CDR2 YNNKEL (reference sequence). V dropped 0 bases and J dropped 2 bases, with 13 bases sitting between them. In DNA, the CDR3 is TGTGCCAGCAGCCAAGATGACAGATGGCTACAAGAGACCCAGTACTTC. As protein: CASSQDDRWLQETQYF.

This chain connects TRBV6-5 to TRBJ2-4, with 7 bases fitting TRBD1. The CDR3 extends over 14 amino acids. Per germline, CDR1 MNHEY and CDR2 SVGAGI. V dropped 7 bases and J dropped 1; count of bases not matched to a gene: 4. The DNA of the CDR3 is TGTGCCAGCACCTCGGACAGGGCCAAAAACATTCAGTACTTC. It codes for CASTSDRAKNIQYF.

The chain employs TRBV10-3 and TRBJ1-5, with D uncertain. The germline V gene encodes CDR1 ENHRY and CDR2 SYGVKD. The CDR3 sequence is 17 residues long. Trimming removed 3 bases from V and 5 bases from J, with 20 bases in between. The CDR3 DNA follows: TGTGCCATCAGTGAATGGTATGGAGGGAACGTCGATCAGCCCCAGCATTTT. Its protein product is CAISEWYGGNVDQPQHF.

The chain uses TRBV13 and TRBJ2-7, with 9 positions matching TRBD2. V lost 4 bases to trimming and J lost 3 bases; unmatched junction nucleotides: 7. Per the germline V gene, CDR1 is PRHDT and CDR2 is FYEKMQ (reference sequence). CDR3 length: 15 amino acids. In DNA form, the CDR3 reads TGTGCCAGCAGCTCGACCGGGACTAGCTTCTACGAGCAGTACTTC. It specifies CASSSTGTSFYEQYF. The whole variable domain, filled in from reference TRBV13 and TRBJ2-7, reads AAGVIQSPRHLIKEKRETATLKCYPIPRHDTVYWYQQGPGQDPQFLISFYEKMQSDKGSIPDRFSAQQFSDYHSELNMSSLELGDSALYFCASSSTGTSFYEQYFGPGTRLTVT.

For this clone: A read error may produce the germline difference seen at one junction end. The V and J genes are TRBV5-6 and TRBJ1-4, with unresolved D. Germline V gives CDR1 SGHDT, CDR2 YYEEEE. The CDR3 spans 18 residues. Here the CDR3 reads CASSLARRPMGINEKLLF. CDR3 DNA sequence: TGTGCCAGCAGCTTGGCGCGGAGGCCGATGGGGATTAATGAAAAACTGCTTTTT.

The chain employs TRBV21-1 and TRBJ2-6; TRBD1 is the table's D call and was not checked against the DNA. TRBV21-1 is shown as a pseudogene. The CDR3 covers 19 residues. The CDR3 is CASSLGPGQGIPGANVLTF. The CDR3 coding sequence is TGTGCCAGCAGCTTGGGGCCCGGACAGGGTATCCCTGGGGCCAACGTCCTGACTTTC.

V and J are TRBV9 and TRBJ2-2; D unclear. The CDR3 runs 14 residues. Trimming removed 0 bases from V and 4 bases from J, with 7 bases in between. Germline CDR1 and CDR2: SGDLS and YYNGEE. CDR3 residues: CASSVAVFTGELFF. DNA of the CDR3: TGTGCCAGCAGCGTAGCCGTTTTCACCGGGGAGCTGTTTTTT.

Points on this clone: Other DNA sequences in this sample translate to the same CDR3. The gene calls are TRBV5-1 and TRBJ2-7; the D gene is possibly TRBD2 (5 bases). The CDR3 is 13 amino acids. Trimming stripped 4 bases from V and 1 base from J, with 9 bases between. Germline CDR1 is SGHRS and CDR2 is YFSETQ. This CDR3 is CASSPGGSYEQYF. The CDR3 bases are TGCGCCAGCAGCCCCGGCGGGTCCTACGAGCAGTACTTC.

The gene calls are TRBV28 and TRBJ1-1; tentatively, D is TRBD1 (6 bases). This CDR3 comprises 13 residues. Germline V CDR1 and CDR2: MDHEN, SYDVKM. Trimming pared 9 bases from V and 0 bases from J, leaving 11 bases between. The CDR3 loop is CASNRDLNTEAFF. In DNA, the CDR3 is TGTGCCAGTAACAGGGACCTGAACACTGAAGCTTTCTTT.

The J gene is TRBJ1-4, the V gene TRBV6-6, with a tentative D call TRBD1 (5 bases). The V gene lost 0 bases and the J gene lost 5 bases, with 13 bases spanning the gap. In germline, CDR1 is MNHNY, CDR2 SVGAGI (reference sequence). This CDR3 has 16 amino acids. This chain's CDR3 is CASSYSRSGSNEKLFF. The CDR3, as DNA: TGTGCCAGCAGTTACTCGAGGTCAGGGTCCAATGAAAAACTGTTTTTT.

The V call is TRBV28, the J call TRBJ2-4; TRBD1 matches 7 bases. Germline V CDR1 and CDR2: MDHEN, SYDVKM. This CDR3 region has 15 residues. V lost 5 bases and J lost 2; bases outside the gene matches: 6. This CDR3 reads CASSPQTGTKNIQYF. The CDR3 DNA reads TGTGCCAGCAGTCCCCAGACAGGGACCAAAAACATTCAGTACTTC.

V is TRBV7-6 and J is TRBJ2-7; TRBD2 matches 8 bases. Germline values: CDR1 SGHVS, CDR2 FNYEAQ. The V segment lost 1 base and the J segment 4 bases; nucleotides outside the gene matches: 9. The CDR3 length is 16 residues. For the CDR3, the DNA is TGTGCCAGCAGCTTAGTCGATAGCGGGACGGTATACGAGCAGTACTTC. This translates into CASSLVDSGTVYEQYF.

The chain combines TRBV28 with TRBJ2-3, with TRBD1 matching over 7 bases. Germline CDR1 is MDHEN and CDR2 is SYDVKM. The CDR3 spans 15 residues. V was clipped by 5 bases and J by 6 bases; unmatched bases: 11. DNA for the CDR3: TGTGCCAGCAGTCGATTCCGACAGGGAGCCGATACGCAGTATTTT. It is translated as CASSRFRQGADTQYF. The entire variable domain, with the rest obtained from reference TRBV28 and TRBJ2-3, is as follows: DVKVTQSSRYLVKRTGEKVFLECVQDMDHENMFWYRQDPGLGLRLIYFSYDVKMKEKGDIPEGYSVSREKKERFSLILESASTNQTSMYLCASSRFRQGADTQYFGPGTRLTVL.

J is TRBJ2-7 and V is TRBV9; D is perhaps TRBD2 (5 bases). Per the germline V gene, CDR1 is SGDLS and CDR2 is YYNGEE. The CDR3 totals 14 residues. Trimming removed 4 bases from V and 4 bases from J, with 15 bases in between. The CDR3 here is CASSPRGGPYEQYF. The CDR3 DNA is TGTGCCAGCAGCCCCCGTGGCGGGCCTTACGAGCAGTACTTC.

The chain combines TRBV11-2 with TRBJ2-1; D is unclear. Trimming pared 3 bases from V and 0 bases from J, leaving 6 bases between. This CDR3 has 14 amino acids. Germline assignment: CDR1 SGHAT and CDR2 FQNNGV. CDR3 protein: CASSFYSSYNEQFF. The CDR3 DNA reads TGTGCCAGCAGCTTTTACAGCTCCTACAATGAGCAGTTCTTC.